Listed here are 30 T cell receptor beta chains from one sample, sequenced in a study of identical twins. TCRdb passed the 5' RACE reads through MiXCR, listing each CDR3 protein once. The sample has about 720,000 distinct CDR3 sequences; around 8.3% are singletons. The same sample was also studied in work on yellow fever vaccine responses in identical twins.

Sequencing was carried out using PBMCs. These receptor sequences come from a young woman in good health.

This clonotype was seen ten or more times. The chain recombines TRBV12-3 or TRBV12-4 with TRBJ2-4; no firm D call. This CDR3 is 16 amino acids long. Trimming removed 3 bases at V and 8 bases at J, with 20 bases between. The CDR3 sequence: CASSFSAAWSGHIQYF. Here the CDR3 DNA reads TGTGCCAGCAGTTTTTCGGCAGCCTGGTCTGGTCACATTCAGTACTTC.

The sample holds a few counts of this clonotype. Written as DNA, the CDR3 is TGTGCCAGCAATTCGGGACAGGAGCAGTTCTTC. This translates into CASNSGQEQFF. V usage is TRBV27 and J usage is TRBJ2-1; TRBD1 aligns across 7 bases. J gave up 10 bases and V 7 bases, and 4 bases lay outside the gene matches. Looked up from germline, CDR1 is MNHEY and CDR2 is SMNVEV (reference sequence). The CDR3 consists of 11 residues.

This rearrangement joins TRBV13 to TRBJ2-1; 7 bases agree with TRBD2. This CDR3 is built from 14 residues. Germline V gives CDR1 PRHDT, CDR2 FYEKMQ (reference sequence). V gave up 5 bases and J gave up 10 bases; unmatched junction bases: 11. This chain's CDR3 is CASSRREGRWEQFF. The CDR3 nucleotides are TGTGCCAGCAGCCGAAGGGAGGGCCGGTGGGAGCAGTTCTTC.

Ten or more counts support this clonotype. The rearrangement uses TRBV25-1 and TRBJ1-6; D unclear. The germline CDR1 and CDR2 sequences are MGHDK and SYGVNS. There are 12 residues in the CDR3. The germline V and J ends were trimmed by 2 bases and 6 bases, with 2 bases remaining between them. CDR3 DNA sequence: TGTGCCAGCAGTGAAGCTAATTCACCCCTCCACTTT. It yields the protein CASSEANSPLHF.

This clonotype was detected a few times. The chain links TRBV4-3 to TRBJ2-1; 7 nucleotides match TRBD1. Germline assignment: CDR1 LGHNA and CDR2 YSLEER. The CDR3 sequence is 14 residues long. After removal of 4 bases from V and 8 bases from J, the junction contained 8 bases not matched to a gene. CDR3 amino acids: CASSPRRGQDEQFF. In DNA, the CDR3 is TGCGCCAGCAGCCCAAGAAGGGGGCAGGATGAGCAGTTCTTC.

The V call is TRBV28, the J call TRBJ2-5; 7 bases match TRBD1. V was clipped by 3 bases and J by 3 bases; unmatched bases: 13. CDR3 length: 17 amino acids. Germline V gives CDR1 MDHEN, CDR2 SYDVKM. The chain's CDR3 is CASSFSEYRGLEETQYF. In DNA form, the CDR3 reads TGTGCCAGCAGTTTCTCCGAGTACAGGGGATTAGAAGAGACCCAGTACTTC. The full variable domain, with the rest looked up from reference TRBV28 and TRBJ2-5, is DVKVTQSSRYLVKRTGEKVFLECVQDMDHENMFWYRQDPGLGLRLIYFSYDVKMKEKGDIPEGYSVSREKKERFSLILESASTNQTSMYLCASSFSEYRGLEETQYFGPGTRLLVL.

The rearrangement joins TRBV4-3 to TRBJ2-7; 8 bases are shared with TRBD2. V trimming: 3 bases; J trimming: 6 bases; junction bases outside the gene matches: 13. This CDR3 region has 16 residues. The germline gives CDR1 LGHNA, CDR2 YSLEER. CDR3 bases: TGCGCCAGCAGCCATGAGGTCGGGGGGGGCAGGGGCGAGCAGTACTTC. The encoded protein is CASSHEVGGGRGEQYF.

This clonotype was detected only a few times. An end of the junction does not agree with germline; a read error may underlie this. As DNA, the CDR3 is TGCTGTGCTAGAGATTTGGCGGGTTCTACAATCTATGAGCAGTTCTTC. It is translated as CCARDLAGSTIYEQFF. The chain employs TRBV20-1 and TRBJ2-1; the D gene is possibly TRBD2 (5 bases). The CDR3 contains 16 residues. In germline, CDR1 is DFQATT, CDR2 SNEGSKA (reference sequence).

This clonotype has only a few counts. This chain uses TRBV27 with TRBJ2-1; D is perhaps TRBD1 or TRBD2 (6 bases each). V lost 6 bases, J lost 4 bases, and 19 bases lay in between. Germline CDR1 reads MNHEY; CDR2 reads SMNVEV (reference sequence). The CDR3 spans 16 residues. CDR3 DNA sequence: TGTGCCAGCAGCTCCTCCCAGGGGACTCCTTACAATGAGCAGTTCTTC. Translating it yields CASSSSQGTPYNEQFF.

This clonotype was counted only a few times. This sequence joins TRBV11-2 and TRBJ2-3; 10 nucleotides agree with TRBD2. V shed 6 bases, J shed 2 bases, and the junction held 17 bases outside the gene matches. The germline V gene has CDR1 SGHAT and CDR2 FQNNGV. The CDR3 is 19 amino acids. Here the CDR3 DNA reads TGTGCCAGCAGAACGGCGGCTAGCGGGAGCCGAAGGAACACAGATACGCAGTATTTT. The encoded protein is CASRTAASGSRRNTDTQYF.

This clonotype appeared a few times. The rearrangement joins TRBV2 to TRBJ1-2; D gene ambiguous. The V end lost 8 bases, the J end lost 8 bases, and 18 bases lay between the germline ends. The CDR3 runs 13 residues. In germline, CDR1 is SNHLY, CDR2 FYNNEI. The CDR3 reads CASRVLGIRGYTF. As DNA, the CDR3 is TGTGCCAGCCGTGTGTTGGGGATAAGGGGCTACACCTTC.

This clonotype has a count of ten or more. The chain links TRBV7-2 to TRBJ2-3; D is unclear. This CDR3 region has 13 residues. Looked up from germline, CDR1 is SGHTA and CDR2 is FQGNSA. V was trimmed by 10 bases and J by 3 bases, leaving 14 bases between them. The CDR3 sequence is CATKILGTDTQYF. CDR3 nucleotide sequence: TGTGCCACAAAGATTTTGGGGACAGATACGCAGTATTTT. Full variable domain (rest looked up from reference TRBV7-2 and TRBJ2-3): GAGVSQSPSNKVTEKGKDVELRCDPISGHTALYWYRQSLGQGLEFLIYFQGNSAPDKSGLPSDRFSAERTGGSVSTLTIQRTQQEDSAVYLCATKILGTDTQYFGPGTRLTVL.

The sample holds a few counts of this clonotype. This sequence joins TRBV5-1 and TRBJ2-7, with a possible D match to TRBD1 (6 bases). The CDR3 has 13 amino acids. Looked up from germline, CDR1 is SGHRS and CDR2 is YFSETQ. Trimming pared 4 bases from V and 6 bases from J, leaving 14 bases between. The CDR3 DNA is TGCGCCAGCAGCCCCACAGGGCAACGCGAGCAGTACTTC. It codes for CASSPTGQREQYF.

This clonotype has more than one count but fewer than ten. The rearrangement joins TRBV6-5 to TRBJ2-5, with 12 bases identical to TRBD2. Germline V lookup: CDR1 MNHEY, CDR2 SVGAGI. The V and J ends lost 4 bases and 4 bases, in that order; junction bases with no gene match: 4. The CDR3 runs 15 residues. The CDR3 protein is CASSSSGLAGETQYF. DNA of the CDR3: TGTGCCAGCAGTTCCTCGGGACTAGCGGGAGAGACCCAGTACTTC.

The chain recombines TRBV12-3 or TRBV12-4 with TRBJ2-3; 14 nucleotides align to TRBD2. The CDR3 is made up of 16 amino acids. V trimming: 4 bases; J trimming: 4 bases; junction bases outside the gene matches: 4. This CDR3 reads CASSSETSGRADTQYF. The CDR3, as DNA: TGTGCCAGCAGTTCCGAGACTAGCGGGAGGGCAGATACGCAGTATTTT.

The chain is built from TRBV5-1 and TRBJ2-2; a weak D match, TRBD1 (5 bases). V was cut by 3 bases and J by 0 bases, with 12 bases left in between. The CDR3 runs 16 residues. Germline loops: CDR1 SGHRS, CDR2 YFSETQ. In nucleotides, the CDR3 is TGCGCCAGCAGCTCCATTCAGGGTACGAACACCGGGGAGCTGTTTTTT. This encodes CASSSIQGTNTGELFF.

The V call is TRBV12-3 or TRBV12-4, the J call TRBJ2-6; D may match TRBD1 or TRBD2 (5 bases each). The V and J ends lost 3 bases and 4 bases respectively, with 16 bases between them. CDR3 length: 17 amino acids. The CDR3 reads CASSFRDRALGANVLTF. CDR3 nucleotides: TGTGCCAGCAGTTTCCGGGACCGAGCTCTGGGGGCCAACGTCCTGACTTTC.

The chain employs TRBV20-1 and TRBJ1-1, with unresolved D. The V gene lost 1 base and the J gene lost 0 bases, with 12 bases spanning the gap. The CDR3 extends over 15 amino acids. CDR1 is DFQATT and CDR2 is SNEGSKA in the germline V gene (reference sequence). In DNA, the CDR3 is TGCAGTGCTAGAGCCCTTTTCAGCATGAACACTGAAGCTTTCTTT. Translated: CSARALFSMNTEAFF.

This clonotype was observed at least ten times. The CDR3 spells CASSSDRRSYNEQFF. The CDR3 DNA follows: TGTGCCAGCAGCTCGGACAGACGCTCCTACAATGAGCAGTTCTTC. V usage is TRBV7-2 and J usage is TRBJ2-1; TRBD1 is a possible D gene (6 bases). This CDR3 spans 15 amino acids. Trimming stripped 4 bases from V and 0 bases from J, with 10 bases between. Per the germline V gene, CDR1 is SGHTA and CDR2 is FQGNSA.

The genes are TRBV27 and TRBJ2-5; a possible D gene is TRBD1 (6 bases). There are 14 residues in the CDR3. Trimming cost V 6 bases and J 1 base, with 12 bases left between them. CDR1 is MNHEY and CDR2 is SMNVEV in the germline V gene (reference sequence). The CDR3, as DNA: TGTGCCAGCAGATATAGGGGGTCCCAAGAGACCCAGTACTTC. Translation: CASRYRGSQETQYF.

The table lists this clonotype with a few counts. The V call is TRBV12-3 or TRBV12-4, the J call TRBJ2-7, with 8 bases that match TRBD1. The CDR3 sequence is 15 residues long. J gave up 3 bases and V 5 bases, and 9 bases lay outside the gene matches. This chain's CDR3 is CASSTPGQGFYEQYF. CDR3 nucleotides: TGTGCCAGCAGTACGCCTGGACAGGGATTCTACGAGCAGTACTTC.

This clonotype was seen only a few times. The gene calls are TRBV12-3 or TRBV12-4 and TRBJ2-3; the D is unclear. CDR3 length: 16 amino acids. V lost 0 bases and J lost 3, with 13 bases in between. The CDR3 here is CASSLALGGSTDTQYF. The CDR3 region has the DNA TGTGCCAGCAGTTTAGCTTTGGGCGGTTCGACAGATACGCAGTATTTT.

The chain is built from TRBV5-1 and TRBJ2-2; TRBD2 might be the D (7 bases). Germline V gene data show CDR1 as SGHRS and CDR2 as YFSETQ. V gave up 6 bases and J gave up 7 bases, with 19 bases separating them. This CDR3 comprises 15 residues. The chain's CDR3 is CASTMGGATSGELFF. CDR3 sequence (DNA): TGCGCCAGCACGATGGGGGGGGCAACGAGCGGGGAGCTGTTTTTT.

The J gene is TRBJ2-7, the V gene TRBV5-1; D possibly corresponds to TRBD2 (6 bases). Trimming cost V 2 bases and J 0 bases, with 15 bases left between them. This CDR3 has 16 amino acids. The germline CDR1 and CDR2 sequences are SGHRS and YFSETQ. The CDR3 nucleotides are TGCGCCAGCAGCTTAACCGGGACTGAGATCTCCTACGAGCAGTACTTC. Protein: CASSLTGTEISYEQYF.

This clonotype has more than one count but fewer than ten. CDR3 region: CASTQTSSVTDTQYF. The CDR3 region has the DNA TGCGCCAGCACCCAGACTAGTTCGGTCACAGATACGCAGTATTTT. The chain recombines TRBV5-1 with TRBJ2-3, with D maybe TRBD2 (6 bases). The CDR3 sequence is 15 residues long. V was shortened by 6 bases and J by 2 bases, with 16 bases between the two germline ends. Germline V CDR1 and CDR2: SGHRS, YFSETQ.

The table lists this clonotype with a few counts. The CDR3, as DNA: TGCAGCGTTGGTCCGCAGACCCAGTACTTC. This sequence encodes CSVGPQTQYF. The gene calls are TRBV29-1 and TRBJ2-5; D gene uncertain. V was cut by 4 bases and J by 6 bases, with 6 bases left in between. The CDR3 is 10 residues long. Germline V gives CDR1 SQVTM, CDR2 ANQGSEA. Using reference TRBV29-1 and TRBJ2-5 for the parts outside the CDR3, the full variable domain is SAVISQKPSRDICQRGTSLTIQCQVDSQVTMMFWYRQQPGQSLTLIATANQGSEATYESGFVIDKFPISRPNLTFSTLTVSNMSPEDSSIYLCSVGPQTQYFGPGTRLLVL.

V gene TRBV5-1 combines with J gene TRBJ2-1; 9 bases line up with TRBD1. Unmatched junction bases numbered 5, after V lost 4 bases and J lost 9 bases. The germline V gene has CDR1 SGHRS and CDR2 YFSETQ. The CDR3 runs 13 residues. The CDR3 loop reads CASSPEDRGEQFF. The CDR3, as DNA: TGCGCCAGCAGCCCCGAGGACAGGGGTGAGCAGTTCTTC.

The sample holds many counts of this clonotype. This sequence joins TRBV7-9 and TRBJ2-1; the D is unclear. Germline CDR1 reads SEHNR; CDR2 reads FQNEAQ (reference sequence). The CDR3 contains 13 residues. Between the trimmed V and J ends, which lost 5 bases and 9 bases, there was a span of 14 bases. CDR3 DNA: TGTGCCAGCAGCGTAGAGTTCCTCAGTGAGCAGTTCTTC. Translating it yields CASSVEFLSEQFF.

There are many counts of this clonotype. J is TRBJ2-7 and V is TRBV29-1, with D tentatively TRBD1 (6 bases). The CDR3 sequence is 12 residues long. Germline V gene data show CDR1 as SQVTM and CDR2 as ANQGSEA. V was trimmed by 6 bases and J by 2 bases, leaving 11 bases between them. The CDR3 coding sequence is TGCAGCGTCAAGACAGGACCCTACGAGCAGTACTTC. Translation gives CSVKTGPYEQYF.

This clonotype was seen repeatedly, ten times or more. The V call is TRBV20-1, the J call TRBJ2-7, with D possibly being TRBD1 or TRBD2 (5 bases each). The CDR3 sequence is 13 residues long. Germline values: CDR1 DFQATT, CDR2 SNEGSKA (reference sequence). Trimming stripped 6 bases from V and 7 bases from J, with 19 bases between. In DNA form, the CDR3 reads TGCAGTGCCACCACGGGGCTCCCCTTGGAGCAGTACTTC. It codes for CSATTGLPLEQYF.